This TCR beta chain came from a study of OX40 agonist ivuxolimab in advanced cancers. Study at large: Males comprised around 80% of the group, whose mean age was approximately 60 years (range 23 to 79). Overall study results and limits: Relative to CD4+, CD8+ T cells held more expanded clones on average.

Produced via immunoSEQ multiplex PCR; TCRdb's table is partial and in-frame only. The sample includes 40,000 to 60,000 clones, about 90% of them seen just once. Comments on this clone: Its antigen remains unidentified.

With V trimmed by 4 bases and J by 3 bases, 6 bases remained unmatched. CDR1 and CDR2 (germline): LGHNA, YSLEER. There are 15 residues in the CDR3. The chain employs TRBV4-3 and TRBJ2-7, with 10 bases lining up with TRBD1. Sequenced material: CD4+ or CD8+ T cells sorted from blood, taken in a trial of the OX40 agonist ivuxolimab. The sequence was obtained from an adult with an advanced solid tumor such as melanoma, head and neck, liver or kidney cancer. The CDR3 sequence is CASSRRTGGFYEQYF. The CDR3 DNA is TGCGCCAGCAGCCGTAGGACAGGGGGGTTCTACGAGCAGTACTTC.